Each of the 16 T cell receptor beta chains below was sequenced from the same sample in a study of blood T cell repertoires in COVID-19. Measured with immunoSEQ multiplex PCR; TCRdb has only the in-frame clones, and not every one. Of 4,000 or so clones in the sample, over 80% were seen once. Sequenced: peripheral blood. The receptors here all came from a man aged 50-59 years with active COVID-19.

The sample holds one count of this clone. This chain joins TRBV21-1 and TRBJ2-3; the D call TRBD2 from the table was never checked on the DNA. TRBV21-1 corresponds to a pseudogene. This CDR3 is 16 amino acids long. CDR3 in amino acids: CASSKPRGTSTDTQYF. CDR3 nucleotide sequence: TGTGCCAGCAGCAAACCACGCGGGACTAGCACAGATACGCAGTATTTT.

This rearrangement joins TRBV7-9 to TRBJ2-2; TRBD2 matches at 7 bases. The germline gives CDR1 SEHNR, CDR2 FQNEAQ (reference sequence). Trimming took 4 bases from V and 4 from J; bases not matched to a gene: 6. This CDR3 has 15 amino acids. The CDR3 coding sequence is TGTGCCAGCAGCTCGGGGGGTCGTATCACCGGGGAGCTGTTTTTT. Its translation is CASSSGGRITGELFF. Full variable domain (outside the CDR3, taken from reference TRBV7-9 and TRBJ2-2): DTGVSQNPRHKITKRGQNVTFRCDPISEHNRLYWYRQTLGQGPEFLTYFQNEAQLEKSRLLSDRFSAERPKGSFSTLEIQRTEQGDSAMYLCASSSGGRITGELFFGEGSRLTVL.

The chain employs TRBV14 and TRBJ2-1; 10 bases match TRBD2. CDR1 is SGHDN and CDR2 is FVKESK in the germline V gene. Germline trimming cut 4 bases from V and 2 bases from J; bases unmatched to any gene: 2. CDR3 length: 15 amino acids. The CDR3 here is CASSPTSGTYNEQFF. CDR3 sequence (DNA): TGTGCCAGCAGCCCAACTAGCGGGACCTACAATGAGCAGTTCTTC.

V gene TRBV5-6 combines with J gene TRBJ1-5; D call uncertain. The V end lost 7 bases, the J end lost 0 bases, and 20 bases lay between the germline ends. Germline CDR1 SGHDT, CDR2 YYEEEE. The CDR3 contains 17 residues. CDR3: CASYLEGASNSNQPQHF. The CDR3 coding sequence is TGTGCCAGCTACCTTGAGGGAGCCTCGAATAGCAATCAGCCCCAGCATTTT.

The chain joins TRBV6-4 to TRBJ2-2; 13 nucleotides match TRBD2. With 6 bases clipped from V and 6 bases from J, the junction kept 4 bases outside the gene matches. The CDR3 spans 15 residues. Germline V gene data show CDR1 as MRHNA and CDR2 as SNTAGT. The CDR3, as DNA: TGTGCCAGCAGACTACTAGCGGGAGGGCCCGGGGAGCTGTTTTTT. Its protein is CASRLLAGGPGELFF.

This clone has just a few counts. V gene TRBV7-2 combines with J gene TRBJ2-3, with D perhaps TRBD2 (5 bases). The germline V and J ends were trimmed by 3 bases and 6 bases, with 19 bases remaining between them. The germline gives CDR1 SGHTA, CDR2 FQGNSA. The CDR3 covers 16 residues. The DNA of the CDR3 is TGTGCCAGCAGCTTTTTATCATCTGGGAGAATGGATACGCAGTATTTT. Translating it yields CASSFLSSGRMDTQYF.

In its sample, this clone was seen once. This sequence joins TRBV18 and TRBJ2-3; TRBD1 matches 9 bases. The CDR3 runs to 15 residues. J was trimmed by 3 bases and V by 1 base; bases with no gene match: 2. Germline loops: CDR1 KGHSH, CDR2 LQKENI. In DNA, the CDR3 is TGTGCCAGCTCACCACTACAGGGGGCAACAGATACGCAGTATTTT. Amino acids: CASSPLQGATDTQYF.

The rearrangement joins TRBV14 to TRBJ2-1; 9 nucleotides align to TRBD1. CDR1 is SGHDN, CDR2 FVKESK, per germline. The CDR3 spans 14 residues. Unmatched junction bases numbered 4, after V lost 4 bases and J lost 6 bases. As DNA, the CDR3 is TGTGCCAGCAGCCCCGGGACAGGGATCAATGAGCAGTTCTTC. This encodes CASSPGTGINEQFF.

The rearrangement uses TRBV3-1 (or the pseudogene TRBV3-2) and TRBJ2-5; D is possibly TRBD1 (6 bases). Trimming stripped 4 bases from V and 6 bases from J, with 27 bases between. The CDR3 is 18 residues long. In germline, CDR1 is LGHDT, CDR2 YNNKEL (reference sequence). The CDR3 is CASSLTPFNRERGQTQYF. DNA of the CDR3: TGTGCCAGCAGCCTGACACCTTTTAACAGGGAGAGAGGACAGACCCAGTACTTC.

V is TRBV7-9 and J is TRBJ2-1, with D possibly being TRBD2 (7 bases). Germline CDR1 reads SEHNR; CDR2 reads FQNEAQ (reference sequence). Trimming pared 4 bases from V and 4 bases from J, leaving 23 bases between. CDR3 length: 18 residues. The CDR3 region is CASSSGLLGAGDYNEQFF. In DNA, the CDR3 is TGTGCCAGCAGCTCCGGGTTGTTGGGGGCGGGAGATTACAATGAGCAGTTCTTC.

The V and J genes are TRBV7-2 and TRBJ2-7; TRBD2 matches at 8 bases. The J segment lost 6 bases and the V segment lost 5 bases, leaving 9 bases of the junction unmatched. Germline V gives CDR1 SGHTA, CDR2 FQGNSA. This CDR3 has 14 amino acids. The CDR3 is CASSGPGTSAEQYF. The CDR3 DNA follows: TGTGCCAGCAGCGGGCCCGGGACTAGTGCCGAGCAGTACTTC.

The gene calls are TRBV21-1 and TRBJ2-4; TRBD2 is the table's D call and was not checked against the DNA. TRBV21-1 corresponds to a pseudogene. The CDR3 runs to 17 residues. Written as DNA, the CDR3 is TGTGCCAGCAGCAGAGGGAGGGCAGCCTTAGCCAAAAACATTCAGTACTTC. It specifies CASSRGRAALAKNIQYF.

This chain connects TRBV5-4 to TRBJ2-5; 9 bases agree with TRBD2. The CDR3 contains 15 residues. CDR1 SGHNT and CDR2 YYREEE come from the germline V gene (reference sequence). J was trimmed by 5 bases and V by 4 bases; bases with no gene match: 9. CDR3 in DNA: TGTGCCAGCAGCAGCCAGCGGGAGGCGATGGAGACCCAGTACTTC. It codes for CASSSQREAMETQYF. The entire variable domain, with the rest obtained from reference TRBV5-4 and TRBJ2-5, is as follows: ETGVTQSPTHLIKTRGQQVTLRCSSQSGHNTVSWYQQALGQGPQFIFQYYREEENGRGNFPPRFSGLQFPNYSSELNVNALELDDSALYLCASSSQREAMETQYFGPGTRLLVL.

CDR3 nucleotides: TGTGCCAGCAGGTCCGGGACAGCCAGGAACACCGGGGAGCTGTTTTTT. Amino acids: CASRSGTARNTGELFF. This rearrangement joins TRBV2 to TRBJ2-2; TRBD1 matches at 7 bases. The CDR3 runs 16 residues. V lost 6 bases, J lost 1 base, and 8 bases stayed unmatched. CDR1 and CDR2 from the germline V gene are SNHLY and FYNNEI. Full variable domain (missing parts from reference TRBV2 and TRBJ2-2): EPEVTQTPSHQVTQMGQEVILRCVPISNHLYFYWYRQILGQKVEFLVSFYNNEISEKSEIFDDQFSVERPDGSNFTLKIRSTKLEDSAMYFCASRSGTARNTGELFFGEGSRLTVL.

This clone was seen once. The chain couples TRBV15 to TRBJ2-7; possibly TRBD1 for D (6 bases). The CDR3 totals 16 residues. V lost 0 bases, J lost 5 bases, and 17 bases lay in between. Germline V gene sequence: CDR1 LNHNV, CDR2 YYDKDF (reference sequence). The CDR3 DNA reads TGTGCCACCAGCAGAGAAGTGGACAGCCTAAATAACGAGCAGTACTTC. Translating it yields CATSREVDSLNNEQYF.

The chain carries TRBV6-2 or TRBV6-3 and TRBJ2-7; D might be TRBD2 (6 bases). The CDR3 totals 15 residues. Per the germline V gene, CDR1 is MNHEY and CDR2 is SVGEGT. V lost 5 bases and J 3 bases, leaving 17 bases between the germline ends. Written as DNA, the CDR3 is TGTGCCAGCAGTCCCAGCCCTTCGGACTACTACGAGCAGTACTTC. It is translated as CASSPSPSDYYEQYF.